This TCR beta chain was obtained from a study of cytomegalovirus exposure and HLA in healthy donors. Overall study: Approximately 180 million T cells yielded 120 million or so unique TCR beta sequences, as an earlier analysis found.

In the PCR, 60 Vbeta and 13 Jbeta primers were used. Measured with immunoSEQ multiplex PCR; TCRdb has only the in-frame clones, and not every one. The data contain 130,000 to 150,000 clones, 70% to 85% of them seen just once; the ten biggest clones take up 8.8%. Donors showed nominal health when sampled, although they likely had unrecorded immune exposures. The V gene's germline CDR1 is MDHEN and CDR2 SYDVKM. V gave up 4 bases and J gave up 6 bases, with 12 bases separating them. The CDR3 length is 13 residues. Details on this clone: Its cognate antigen is unknown.

General observations from the study: V- and J-gene trimming of TCR beta was linked (in a later analysis) to a missense DCLRE1C variant.

The V call is TRBV28, the J call TRBJ1-2, with D hard to call. Sequenced sample: PBMCs. This sequence was found in a woman in her forties or fifties in good health and CMV-seropositive. CDR3 in amino acids: CASSWLVKDGYTF. DNA for the CDR3: TGTGCCAGCAGTTGGCTAGTGAAAGATGGCTACACCTTC.